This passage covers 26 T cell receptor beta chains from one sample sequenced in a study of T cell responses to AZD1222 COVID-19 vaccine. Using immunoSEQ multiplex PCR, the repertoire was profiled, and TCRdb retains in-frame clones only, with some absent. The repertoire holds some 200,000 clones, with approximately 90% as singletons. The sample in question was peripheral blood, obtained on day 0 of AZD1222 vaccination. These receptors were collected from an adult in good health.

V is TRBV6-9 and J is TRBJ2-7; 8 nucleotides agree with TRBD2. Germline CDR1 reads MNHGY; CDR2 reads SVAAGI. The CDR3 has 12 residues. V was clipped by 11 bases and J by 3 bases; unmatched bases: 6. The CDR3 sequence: CAGASGFYEQYF. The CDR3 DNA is TGTGCCGGGGCTAGCGGGTTCTACGAGCAGTACTTC.

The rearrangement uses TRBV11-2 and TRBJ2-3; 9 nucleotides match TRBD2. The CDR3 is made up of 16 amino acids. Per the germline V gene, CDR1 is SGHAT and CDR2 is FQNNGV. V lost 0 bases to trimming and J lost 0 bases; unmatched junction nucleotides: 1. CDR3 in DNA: TGTGCCAGCAGCTTAGAAACTAGCGGGAGCACAGATACGCAGTATTTT. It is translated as CASSLETSGSTDTQYF. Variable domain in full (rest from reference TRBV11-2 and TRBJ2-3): EAGVAQSPRYKIIEKRQSVAFWCNPISGHATLYWYQQILGQGPKLLIQFQNNGVVDDSQLPKDRFSAERLKGVDSTLKIQPAKLEDSAVYLCASSLETSGSTDTQYFGPGTRLTVL.

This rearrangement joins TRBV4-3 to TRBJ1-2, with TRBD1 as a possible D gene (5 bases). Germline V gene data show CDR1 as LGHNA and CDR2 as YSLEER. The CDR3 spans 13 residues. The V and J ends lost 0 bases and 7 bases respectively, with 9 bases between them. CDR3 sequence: CASSQDSQGGYTF. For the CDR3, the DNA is TGCGCCAGCAGCCAAGACTCCCAGGGTGGCTACACCTTC.

The CDR3 coding sequence is TGTGCCAGCAGCCCTTGGACAGGGATGAGCAATCAGCCCCAGCATTTT. Translation: CASSPWTGMSNQPQHF. This chain connects TRBV7-3 to TRBJ1-5, with TRBD1 matching 8 bases. Germline V CDR1 and CDR2: SGHTA, FQGTGA. The CDR3 is made up of 16 amino acids. The V segment lost 5 bases and the J segment 1 base; nucleotides outside the gene matches: 7.

CDR3 loop: CATSDSSSGNEQFF. The CDR3 DNA follows: TGTGCCACCAGTGATTCATCCTCGGGCAATGAGCAGTTCTTC. The genes are TRBV24-1 and TRBJ2-1; D unresolved. V gave up 2 bases and J gave up 6 bases, with 10 bases separating them. Germline CDR1 is KGHDR and CDR2 is SFDVKD. The CDR3 is 14 amino acids.

This CDR3 reads CASSLAEGGFNEQFF. Here the CDR3 DNA reads TGTGCCAGCAGCCTCGCTGAAGGGGGGTTCAATGAGCAGTTCTTC. This chain uses TRBV7-6 with TRBJ2-1; the D gene could be TRBD1 or TRBD2 (6 bases each). V lost 5 bases and J lost 6, with 17 bases in between. This CDR3 has 15 residues. The germline gives CDR1 SGHVS, CDR2 FNYEAQ.

The CDR3 DNA is TGTGCCAGCAGTGAAGGCGAGGAAAAACTGTTTTTT. Translated: CASSEGEEKLFF. The chain employs TRBV2 and TRBJ1-4; no clear D. CDR1 is SNHLY and CDR2 is FYNNEI in the germline V gene. Deletions cut 1 base from V and 8 bases from J, with 5 bases between. This CDR3 has 12 amino acids.

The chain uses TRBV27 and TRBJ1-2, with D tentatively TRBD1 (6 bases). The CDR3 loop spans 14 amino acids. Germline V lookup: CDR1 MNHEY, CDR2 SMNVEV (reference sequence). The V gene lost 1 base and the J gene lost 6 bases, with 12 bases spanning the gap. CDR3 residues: CASSLWAGEDGYTF. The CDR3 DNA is TGTGCCAGCAGTTTATGGGCAGGGGAAGATGGCTACACCTTC.

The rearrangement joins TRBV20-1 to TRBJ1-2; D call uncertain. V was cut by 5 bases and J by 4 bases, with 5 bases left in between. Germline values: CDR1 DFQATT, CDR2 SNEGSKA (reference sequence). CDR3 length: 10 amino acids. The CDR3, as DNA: TGCAGTGCTTCGGGCTATGGCTACACCTTC. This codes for CSASGYGYTF.

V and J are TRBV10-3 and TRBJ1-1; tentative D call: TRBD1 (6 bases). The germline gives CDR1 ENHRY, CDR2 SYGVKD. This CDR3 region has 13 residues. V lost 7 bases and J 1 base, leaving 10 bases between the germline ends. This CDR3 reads CAIKTGPNTEAFF. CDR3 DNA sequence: TGTGCCATCAAGACAGGCCCGAACACTGAAGCTTTCTTT.

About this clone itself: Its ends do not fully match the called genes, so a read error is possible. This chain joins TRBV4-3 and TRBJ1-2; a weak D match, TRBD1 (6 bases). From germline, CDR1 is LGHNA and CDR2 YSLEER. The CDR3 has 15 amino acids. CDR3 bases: TGCGCCAGCAGCCAAGAAGGGGGGGCTAAGTATGGCTACACCTTC. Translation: CASSQEGGAKYGYTF.

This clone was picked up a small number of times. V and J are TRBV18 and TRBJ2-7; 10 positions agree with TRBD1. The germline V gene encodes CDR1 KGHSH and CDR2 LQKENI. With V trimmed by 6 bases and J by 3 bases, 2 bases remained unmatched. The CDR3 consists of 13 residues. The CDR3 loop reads CASSWTGGYEQYF. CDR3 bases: TGTGCCAGCTCGTGGACAGGGGGCTACGAGCAGTACTTC.

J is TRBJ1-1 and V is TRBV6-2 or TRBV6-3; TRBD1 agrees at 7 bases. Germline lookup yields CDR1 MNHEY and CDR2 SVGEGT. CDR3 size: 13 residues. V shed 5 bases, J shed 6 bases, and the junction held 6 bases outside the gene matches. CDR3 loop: CASSLDRVAEAFF. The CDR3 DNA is TGTGCCAGCAGTCTCGACAGGGTTGCTGAAGCTTTCTTT.

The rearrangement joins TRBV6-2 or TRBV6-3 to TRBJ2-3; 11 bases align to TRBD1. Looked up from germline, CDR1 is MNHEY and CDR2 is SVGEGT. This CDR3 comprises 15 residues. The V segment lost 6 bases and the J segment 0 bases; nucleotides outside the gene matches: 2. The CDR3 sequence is CASSWTGGSTDTQYF. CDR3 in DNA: TGTGCCAGCAGCTGGACAGGGGGCAGCACAGATACGCAGTATTTT.

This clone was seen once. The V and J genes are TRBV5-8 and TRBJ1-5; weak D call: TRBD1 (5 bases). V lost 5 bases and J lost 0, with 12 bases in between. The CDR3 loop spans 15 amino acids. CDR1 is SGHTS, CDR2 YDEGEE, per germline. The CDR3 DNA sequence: TGTGCCAGCAGGGATGACAGTCATAGCAATCAGCCCCAGCATTTT. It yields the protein CASRDDSHSNQPQHF.

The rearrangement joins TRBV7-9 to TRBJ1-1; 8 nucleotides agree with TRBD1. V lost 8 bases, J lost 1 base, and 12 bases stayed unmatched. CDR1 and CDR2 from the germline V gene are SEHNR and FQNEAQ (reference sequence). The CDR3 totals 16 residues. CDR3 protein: CASLFPGTGPNTEAFF. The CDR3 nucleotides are TGTGCCAGCCTTTTCCCGGGGACAGGACCGAACACTGAAGCTTTCTTT.

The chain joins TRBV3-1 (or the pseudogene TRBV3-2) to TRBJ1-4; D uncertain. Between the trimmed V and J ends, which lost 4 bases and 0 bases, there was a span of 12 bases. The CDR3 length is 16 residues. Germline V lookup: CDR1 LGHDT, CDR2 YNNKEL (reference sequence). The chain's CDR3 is CASSPVDGATNEKLFF. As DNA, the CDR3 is TGTGCCAGCAGCCCCGTGGACGGGGCAACTAATGAAAAACTGTTTTTT.

DNA of the CDR3: TGTGCCAGCAGCGTAGCCGGGGACAGGTATCAAGAGACCCAGTACTTC. Translated: CASSVAGDRYQETQYF. The rearrangement links TRBV9 to TRBJ2-5; TRBD1 matches at 8 bases. The CDR3 covers 16 residues. V lost 0 bases to trimming and J lost 2 bases; unmatched junction nucleotides: 6. CDR1 and CDR2 (germline): SGDLS, YYNGEE. Based on the CDR3 plus reference TRBV9 and TRBJ2-5, the full variable domain is DSGVTQTPKHLITATGQRVTLRCSPRSGDLSVYWYQQSLDQGLQFLIQYYNGEERAKGNILERFSAQQFPDLHSELNLSSLELGDSALYFCASSVAGDRYQETQYFGPGTRLLVL.

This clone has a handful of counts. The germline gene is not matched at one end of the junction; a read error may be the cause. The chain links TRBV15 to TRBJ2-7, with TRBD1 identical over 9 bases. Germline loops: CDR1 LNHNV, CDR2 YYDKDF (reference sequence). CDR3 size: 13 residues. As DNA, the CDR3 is TGTGCCACCAGCAGCAGTGACAGGGGGTCCCCCGCCTTC. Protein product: CATSSSDRGSPAF.

The CDR3 loop is CASGFLAGAYNEQFF. The CDR3 DNA sequence: TGTGCCAGCGGATTCCTAGCGGGAGCTTACAATGAGCAGTTCTTC. The gene calls are TRBV25-1 and TRBJ2-1; 10 nucleotides match TRBD2. The germline V gene has CDR1 MGHDK and CDR2 SYGVNS. V was pared by 8 bases and J by 4 bases, with 8 bases of the junction left unmatched. This CDR3 comprises 15 residues.

The CDR3 region has the DNA TGTGCCAGCAGCCTAAACTATAATTCACCCCTCCACTTT. This translates into CASSLNYNSPLHF. The chain uses TRBV6-6 and TRBJ1-6; D gene ambiguous. Germline-derived CDR1 and CDR2 are MNHNY and SVGAGI (reference sequence). CDR3 length equals 13 residues. The ends were cut back, 6 bases at V and 3 bases at J, with 6 bases in the middle.

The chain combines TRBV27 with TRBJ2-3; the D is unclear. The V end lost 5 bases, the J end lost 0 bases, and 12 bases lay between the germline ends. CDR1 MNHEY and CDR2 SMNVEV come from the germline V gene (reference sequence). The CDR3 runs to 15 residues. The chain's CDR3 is CASSPFGASTDTQYF. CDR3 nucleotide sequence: TGTGCCAGCAGTCCCTTTGGTGCAAGCACAGATACGCAGTATTTT.

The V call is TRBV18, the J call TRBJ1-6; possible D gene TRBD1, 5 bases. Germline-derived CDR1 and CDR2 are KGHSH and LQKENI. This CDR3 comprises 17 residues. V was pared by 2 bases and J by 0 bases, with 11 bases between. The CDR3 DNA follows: TGTGCCAGCTCACCATGGACACCGAGCTCCTATAATTCACCCCTCCACTTT. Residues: CASSPWTPSSYNSPLHF.

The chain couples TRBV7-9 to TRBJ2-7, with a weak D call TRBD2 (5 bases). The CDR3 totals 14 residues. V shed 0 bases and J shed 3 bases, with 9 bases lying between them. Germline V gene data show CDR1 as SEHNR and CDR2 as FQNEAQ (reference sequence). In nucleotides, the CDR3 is TGTGCCAGCAGCTTAGCGGGAGATCTCTACGAGCAGTACTTC. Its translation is CASSLAGDLYEQYF.

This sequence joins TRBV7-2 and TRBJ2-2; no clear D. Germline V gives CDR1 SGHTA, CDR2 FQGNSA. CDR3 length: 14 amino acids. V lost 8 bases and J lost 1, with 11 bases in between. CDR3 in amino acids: CASGPTENTGELFF. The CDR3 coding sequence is TGTGCCAGCGGGCCTACAGAGAACACCGGGGAGCTGTTTTTT.

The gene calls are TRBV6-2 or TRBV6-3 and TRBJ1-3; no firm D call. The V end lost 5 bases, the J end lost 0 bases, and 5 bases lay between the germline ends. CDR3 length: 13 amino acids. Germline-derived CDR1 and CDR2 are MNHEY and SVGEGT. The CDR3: CASSQNSGNTIYF. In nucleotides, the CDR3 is TGTGCCAGCAGTCAGAACTCTGGAAACACCATATATTTT.